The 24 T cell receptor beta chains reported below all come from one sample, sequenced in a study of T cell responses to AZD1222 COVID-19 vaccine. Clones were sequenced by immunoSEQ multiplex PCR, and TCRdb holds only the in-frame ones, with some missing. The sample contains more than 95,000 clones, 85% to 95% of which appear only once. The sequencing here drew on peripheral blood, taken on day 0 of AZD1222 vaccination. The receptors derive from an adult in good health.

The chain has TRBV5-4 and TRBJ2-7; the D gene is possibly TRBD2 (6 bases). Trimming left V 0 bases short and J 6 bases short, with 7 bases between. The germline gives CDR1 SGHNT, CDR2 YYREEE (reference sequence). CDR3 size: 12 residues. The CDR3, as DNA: TGTGCCAGCAGCTTGGCCGGGGGCGAGCAGTACTTC. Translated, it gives CASSLAGGEQYF.

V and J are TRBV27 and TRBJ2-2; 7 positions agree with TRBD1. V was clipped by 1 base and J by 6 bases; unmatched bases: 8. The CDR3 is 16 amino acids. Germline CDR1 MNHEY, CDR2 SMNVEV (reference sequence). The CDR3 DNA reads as TGTGCCAGCAGTTTATATGTGACAGGGTTCGCCGGGGAGCTGTTTTTT. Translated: CASSLYVTGFAGELFF.

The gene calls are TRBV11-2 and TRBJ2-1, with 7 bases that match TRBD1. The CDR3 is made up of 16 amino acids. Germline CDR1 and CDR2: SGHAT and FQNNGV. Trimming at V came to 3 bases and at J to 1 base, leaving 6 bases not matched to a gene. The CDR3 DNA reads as TGTGCCAGCAGCTTCGTACAGGGGTTTTCCTACAATGAGCAGTTCTTC. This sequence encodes CASSFVQGFSYNEQFF.

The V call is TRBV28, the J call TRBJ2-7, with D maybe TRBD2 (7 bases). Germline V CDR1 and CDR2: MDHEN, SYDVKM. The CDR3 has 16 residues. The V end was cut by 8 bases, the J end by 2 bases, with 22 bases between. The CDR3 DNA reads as TGTGCCAGCCAGCCTGGGGGGGGGCGGTCTACCTACGAGCAGTACTTC. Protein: CASQPGGGRSTYEQYF. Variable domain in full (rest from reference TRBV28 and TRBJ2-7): DVKVTQSSRYLVKRTGEKVFLECVQDMDHENMFWYRQDPGLGLRLIYFSYDVKMKEKGDIPEGYSVSREKKERFSLILESASTNQTSMYLCASQPGGGRSTYEQYFGPGTRLTVT.

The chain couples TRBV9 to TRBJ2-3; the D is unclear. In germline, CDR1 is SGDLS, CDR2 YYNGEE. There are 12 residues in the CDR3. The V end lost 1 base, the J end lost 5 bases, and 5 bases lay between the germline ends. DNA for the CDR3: TGTGCCAGCAGCGTAAGTGGAGATACGCAGTATTTT. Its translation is CASSVSGDTQYF.

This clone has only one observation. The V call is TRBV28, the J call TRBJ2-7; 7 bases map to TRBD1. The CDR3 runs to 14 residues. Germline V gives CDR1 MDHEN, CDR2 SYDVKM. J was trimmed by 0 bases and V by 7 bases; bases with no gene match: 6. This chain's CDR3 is CASTPTGSSYEQYF. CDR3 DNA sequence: TGTGCCAGCACTCCGACAGGGAGCTCCTACGAGCAGTACTTC.

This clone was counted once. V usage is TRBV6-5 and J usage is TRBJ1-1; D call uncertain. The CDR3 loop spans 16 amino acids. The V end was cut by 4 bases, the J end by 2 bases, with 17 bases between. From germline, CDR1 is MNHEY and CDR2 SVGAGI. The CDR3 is CASSSFGRAENTEAFF. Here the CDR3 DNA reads TGTGCCAGCAGTTCTTTCGGTAGGGCTGAAAACACTGAAGCTTTCTTT.

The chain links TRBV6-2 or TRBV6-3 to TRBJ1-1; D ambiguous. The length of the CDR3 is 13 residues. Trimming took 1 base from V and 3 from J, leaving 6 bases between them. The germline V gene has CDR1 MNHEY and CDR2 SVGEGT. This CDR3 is CASSYFTDTEAFF. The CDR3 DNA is TGTGCCAGCAGTTACTTTACTGACACTGAAGCTTTCTTT.

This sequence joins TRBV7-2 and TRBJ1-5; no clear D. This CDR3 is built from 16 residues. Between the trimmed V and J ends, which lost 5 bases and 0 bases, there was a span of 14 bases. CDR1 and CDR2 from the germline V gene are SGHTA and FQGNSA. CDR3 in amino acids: CASSPTPRASNQPQHF. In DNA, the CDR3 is TGTGCCAGCAGCCCTACGCCGAGAGCTAGCAATCAGCCCCAGCATTTT.

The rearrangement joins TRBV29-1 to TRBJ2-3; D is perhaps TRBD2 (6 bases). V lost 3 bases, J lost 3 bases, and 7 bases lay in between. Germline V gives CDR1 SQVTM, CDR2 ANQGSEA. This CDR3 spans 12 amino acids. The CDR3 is CSVDAGTDTQYF. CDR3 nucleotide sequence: TGCAGCGTTGATGCGGGAACAGATACGCAGTATTTT.

The CDR3 sequence is CASSGDSNQPQHF. In DNA, the CDR3 is TGTGCCAGCAGCGGGGACAGTAATCAGCCCCAGCATTTT. V is TRBV9 and J is TRBJ1-5; 7 positions match TRBD1. The CDR3 spans 13 residues. J was trimmed by 4 bases and V by 3 bases; bases with no gene match: 1. Germline V gene sequence: CDR1 SGDLS, CDR2 YYNGEE.

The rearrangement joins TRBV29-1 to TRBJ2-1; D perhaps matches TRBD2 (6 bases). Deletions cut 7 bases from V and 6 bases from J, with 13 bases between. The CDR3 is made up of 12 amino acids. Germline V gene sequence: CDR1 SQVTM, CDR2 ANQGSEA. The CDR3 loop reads CSGGEMFNEQFF. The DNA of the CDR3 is TGCAGCGGCGGGGAGATGTTCAATGAGCAGTTCTTC.

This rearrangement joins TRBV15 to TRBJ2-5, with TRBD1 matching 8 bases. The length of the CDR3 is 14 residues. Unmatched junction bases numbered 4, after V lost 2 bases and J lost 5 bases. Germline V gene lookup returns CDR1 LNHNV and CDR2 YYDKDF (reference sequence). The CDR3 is CATSRYRGEETQYF. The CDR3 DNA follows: TGTGCCACCAGCAGATACAGGGGGGAGGAGACCCAGTACTTC. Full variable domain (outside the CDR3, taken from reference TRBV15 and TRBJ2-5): DAMVIQNPRYQVTQFGKPVTLSCSQTLNHNVMYWYQQKSSQAPKLLFHYYDKDFNNEADTPDNFQSRRPNTSFCFLDIRSPGLGDTAMYLCATSRYRGEETQYFGPGTRLLVL.

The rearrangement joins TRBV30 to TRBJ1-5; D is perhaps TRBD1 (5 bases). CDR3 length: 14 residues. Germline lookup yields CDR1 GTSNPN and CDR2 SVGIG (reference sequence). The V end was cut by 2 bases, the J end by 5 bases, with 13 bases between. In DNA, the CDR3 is TGTGCCTGGAGTTCCCCGGGGGGGGATCAGCCCCAGCATTTT. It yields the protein CAWSSPGGDQPQHF. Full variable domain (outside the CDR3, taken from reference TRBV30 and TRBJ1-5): SQTIHQWPATLVQPVGSPLSLECTVEGTSNPNLYWYRQAAGRGLQLLFYSVGIGQISSEVPQNLSASRPQDRQFILSSKKLLLSDSGFYLCAWSSPGGDQPQHFGDGTRLSIL.

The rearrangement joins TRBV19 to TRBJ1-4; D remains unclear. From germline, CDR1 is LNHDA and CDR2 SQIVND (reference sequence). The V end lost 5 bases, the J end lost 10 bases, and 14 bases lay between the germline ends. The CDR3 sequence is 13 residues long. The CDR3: CASSPRAGGKLFF. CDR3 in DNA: TGTGCCAGTAGTCCTCGCGCGGGAGGAAAACTGTTTTTT.

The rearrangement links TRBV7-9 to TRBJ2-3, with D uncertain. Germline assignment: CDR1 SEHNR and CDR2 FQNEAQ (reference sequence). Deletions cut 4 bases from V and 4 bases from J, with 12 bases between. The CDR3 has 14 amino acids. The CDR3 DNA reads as TGTGCCAGCAGCTGGGGTTTGCACCCAGATACGCAGTATTTT. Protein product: CASSWGLHPDTQYF.

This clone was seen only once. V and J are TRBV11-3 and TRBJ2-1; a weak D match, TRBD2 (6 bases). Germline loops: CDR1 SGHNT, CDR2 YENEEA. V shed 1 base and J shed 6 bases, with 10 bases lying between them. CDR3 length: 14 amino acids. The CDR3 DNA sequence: TGTGCCAGCAGCTTAGGCGGGATCCGCAATGAGCAGTTCTTC. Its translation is CASSLGGIRNEQFF. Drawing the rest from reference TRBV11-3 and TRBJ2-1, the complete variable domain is EAGVVQSPRYKIIEKKQPVAFWCNPISGHNTLYWYLQNLGQGPELLIRYENEEAVDDSQLPKDRFSAERLKGVDSTLKIQPAELGDSAVYLCASSLGGIRNEQFFGPGTRLTVL.

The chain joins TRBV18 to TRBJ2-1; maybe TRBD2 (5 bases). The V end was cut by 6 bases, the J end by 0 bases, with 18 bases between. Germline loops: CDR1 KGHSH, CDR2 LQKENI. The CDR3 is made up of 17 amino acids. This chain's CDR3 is CASSGPGSHSSYNEQFF. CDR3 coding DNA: TGTGCCAGCTCCGGGCCGGGGAGTCATAGCTCCTACAATGAGCAGTTCTTC.

Here the CDR3 reads CASSQNSAGGAGDNEQFF. The CDR3 region has the DNA TGTGCCAGCAGCCAGAACTCAGCGGGTGGGGCCGGCGACAATGAGCAGTTCTTC. J is TRBJ2-1 and V is TRBV4-2, with D perhaps TRBD2 (6 bases). This CDR3 region has 18 residues. V was pared by 3 bases and J by 5 bases, with 23 bases between. Germline-derived CDR1 and CDR2 are LGHNA and YNFKEQ.

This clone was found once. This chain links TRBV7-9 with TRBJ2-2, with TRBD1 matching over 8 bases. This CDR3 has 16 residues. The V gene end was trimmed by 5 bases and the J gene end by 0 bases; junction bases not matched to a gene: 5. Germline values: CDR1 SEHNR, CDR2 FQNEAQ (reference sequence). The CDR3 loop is CASSGGTGANTGELFF. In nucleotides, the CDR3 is TGTGCCAGCAGCGGGGGGACAGGCGCGAACACCGGGGAGCTGTTTTTT.

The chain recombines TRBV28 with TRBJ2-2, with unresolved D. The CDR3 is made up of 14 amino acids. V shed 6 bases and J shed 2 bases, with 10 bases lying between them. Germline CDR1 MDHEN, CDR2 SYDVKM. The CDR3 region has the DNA TGTGCCAGCAGATCAATAAGAAACACCGGGGAGCTGTTTTTT. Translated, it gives CASRSIRNTGELFF.

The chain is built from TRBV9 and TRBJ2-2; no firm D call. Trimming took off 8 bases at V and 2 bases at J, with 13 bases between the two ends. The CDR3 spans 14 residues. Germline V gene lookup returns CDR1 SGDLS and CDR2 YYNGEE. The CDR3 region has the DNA TGTGCCAGTTCGACTCGAACAAACACCGGGGAGCTGTTTTTT. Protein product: CASSTRTNTGELFF. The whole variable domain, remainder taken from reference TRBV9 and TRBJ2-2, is DSGVTQTPKHLITATGQRVTLRCSPRSGDLSVYWYQQSLDQGLQFLIQYYNGEERAKGNILERFSAQQFPDLHSELNLSSLELGDSALYFCASSTRTNTGELFFGEGSRLTVL.

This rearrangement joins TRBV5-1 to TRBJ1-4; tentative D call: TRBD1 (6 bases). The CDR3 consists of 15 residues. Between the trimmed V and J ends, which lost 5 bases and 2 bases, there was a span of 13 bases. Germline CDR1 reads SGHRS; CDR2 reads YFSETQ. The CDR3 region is CASSPRGDTNEKLFF. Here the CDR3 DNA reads TGCGCCAGCAGTCCTAGGGGGGACACTAATGAAAAACTGTTTTTT.

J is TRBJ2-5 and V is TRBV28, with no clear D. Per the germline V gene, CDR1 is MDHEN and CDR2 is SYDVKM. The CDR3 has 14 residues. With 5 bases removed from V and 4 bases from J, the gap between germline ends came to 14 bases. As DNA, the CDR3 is TGTGCCAGCAGTCTATCTAGGGCGCGAGAGACCCAGTACTTC. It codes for CASSLSRARETQYF.